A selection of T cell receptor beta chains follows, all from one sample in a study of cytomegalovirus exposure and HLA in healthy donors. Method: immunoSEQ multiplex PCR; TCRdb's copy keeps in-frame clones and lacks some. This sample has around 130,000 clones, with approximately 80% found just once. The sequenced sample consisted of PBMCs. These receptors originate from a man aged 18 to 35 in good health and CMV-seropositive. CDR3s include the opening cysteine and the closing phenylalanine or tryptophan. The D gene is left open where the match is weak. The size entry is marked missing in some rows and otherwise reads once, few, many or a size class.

TGTGCCAGCAGGCGAGGACTAGCGGGGGCGTTCACAGATACGCAGTATTTT,CASRRGLAGAFTDTQYF,-,TRBV5-6,TRBJ2-3,TRBD2
TGTGCCAGCAGGAATGACAGGGGATACTACGAGCAGTACTTC,CASRNDRGYYEQYF,-,TRBV7-9,TRBJ2-7,TRBD1
TGTGCCAGCAGTTTATCCCCGATGGGGCGAGAGACCCAGTACTTC,CASSLSPMGRETQYF,-,TRBV28,TRBJ2-5,-
TGTGCCAGCAGCTTTTTAGCGGGAGGGCCGGGCGAGCAGTACTTC,CASSFLAGGPGEQYF,-,TRBV11-2,TRBJ2-7,TRBD2
TGTGCCAGCAGTTTATCACCCGGGACAGTGAACACTGAAGCTTTCTTT,CASSLSPGTVNTEAFF,-,TRBV28,TRBJ1-1,TRBD1
TGCAGCACAGGGCGCCGTAACACTGAAGCTTTCTTT,CSTGRRNTEAFF,-,TRBV29-1,TRBJ1-1,-
TGTGCCAGCAGCCCTGGACAGAACCAAGAGACCCAGTACTTC,CASSPGQNQETQYF,-,TRBV7-3,TRBJ2-5,-
TGTGCCTGGAGGGCAACAGGGGTGACTGAAGCTTTCTTT,CAWRATGVTEAFF,few,TRBV30,TRBJ1-1,TRBD1
TGTGCCAGTGAAGTCTCCAGGGGGGTAAGCAATCAGCCCCAGCATTTT,CASEVSRGVSNQPQHF,-,TRBV2,TRBJ1-5,TRBD1
TGTGCCAGCAGCCAAGTAGGGGCGGGGAGGAACACCGGGGAGCTGTTTTTT,CASSQVGAGRNTGELFF,-,TRBV4-2,TRBJ2-2,-
TGTGCCAGCACCTGGACAGGAACCAATGAGCAGTTCTTC,CASTWTGTNEQFF,-,TRBV27,TRBJ2-1,TRBD1
TGTGCCAGCAGTTCCGAACCGGGACTAGCGGCTTACAATGAGCAGTTCTTC,CASSSEPGLAAYNEQFF,-,TRBV28,TRBJ2-1,TRBD2
TGTGCCAGCAGTTTTCCACTAGGCGGTAGTCAGCCCCAGCATTTT,CASSFPLGGSQPQHF,-,TRBV28,TRBJ1-5,-
TGTGCCAGCAGCCAAGAAGGGTTCGGACAGGATTTCCCCTACGAGCAGTACTTC,CASSQEGFGQDFPYEQYF,-,TRBV14,TRBJ2-7,TRBD1
TGTGCCTGGACCGTGAGGGACAGAACAGCTTATTCACCCCTCCACTTT,CAWTVRDRTAYSPLHF,few,TRBV30,TRBJ1-6,TRBD1
TGTGCCAGCAGCGTAGTTCGGCAGGGGCTGATCGGAGGAGAGACCCAGTACTTC,CASSVVRQGLIGGETQYF,-,TRBV9,TRBJ2-5,-
TGTGCCAGCAGTGAAGTGGCTGGGCCCAATCCCTACGAGCAGTACTTC,CASSEVAGPNPYEQYF,-,TRBV25-1,TRBJ2-7,-
TGTGCTAGTGGTACCCGACAGAAACAAGAGACCCAGTACTTC,CASGTRQKQETQYF,-,TRBV12-5,TRBJ2-5,-
TGTGCCAGCAGTGAAGCGGGAGTCTTAGAGACCCAGTACTTC,CASSEAGVLETQYF,-,TRBV2,TRBJ2-5,-
TGTGCCAGTATCCCCTCGGACAGCTCGAACACTGAAGCTTTCTTT,CASIPSDSSNTEAFF,-,TRBV19,TRBJ1-1,-
TGTGCCAGCAGCCAAGATCAAGCGGGGGAGACCCAGTACTTC,CASSQDQAGETQYF,once,TRBV4-2,TRBJ2-5,TRBD2
TGTGCCAGCAGCGCCCCGACTAGCGGGGAAAACAATGAGCAGTTCTTC,CASSAPTSGENNEQFF,-,TRBV9,TRBJ2-1,TRBD2
TGTGCCAGCAGGAGAGGACAGTTCTCTGGAAACACCATATATTTT,CASRRGQFSGNTIYF,-,TRBV2,TRBJ1-3,-
TGTGCCACCAGCAGGGGGACAGGCACATACTACGAGCAGTACTTC,CATSRGTGTYYEQYF,-,TRBV15,TRBJ2-7,TRBD1
TGTGCCAGCAGTTCTAGAGGCCTCTACAATGAGCAGTTCTTC,CASSSRGLYNEQFF,-,TRBV6-5,TRBJ2-1,-
TGTGCCAGCAGCCCCCGAAGCGCCGGACAGGGTCCCTACGAGCAGTACTTC,CASSPRSAGQGPYEQYF,-,TRBV7-9,TRBJ2-7,TRBD1
TGTGCCAGCAGCGTAGTCCCGGGAAGCTCTGGAAACACCATATATTTT,CASSVVPGSSGNTIYF,-,TRBV9,TRBJ1-3,-
TGTGCCAGTAGTGACGGCGGGGGCCACTCCTACAATGAGCAGTTCTTC,CASSDGGGHSYNEQFF,-,TRBV19,TRBJ2-1,-
TGTGCCAGCAGCCACGAACTGACAGGGGTGGATGGCTACACCTTC,CASSHELTGVDGYTF,-,TRBV7-9,TRBJ1-2,TRBD1
TGTGCCAGCAGATTAACAGGGGAAGAGACTGAAGCTTTCTTT,CASRLTGEETEAFF,-,TRBV28,TRBJ1-1,TRBD1
TGTGCCAGCAGCCCGGGAGTAGCGAATTCGGCCCTCCACTTT,CASSPGVANSALHF,-,TRBV5-6,TRBJ1-6,-
TGTGCCATCAGTGAACTAGCGGGGGTACCGAGCACAGATACGCAGTATTTT,CAISELAGVPSTDTQYF,-,TRBV10-3,TRBJ2-3,TRBD2
TGTGCCAGCAGTTCAATCCGTTTTGACAGGCTGTTTTTT,CASSSIRFDRLFF,-,TRBV6-5,TRBJ1-4,-
TGTGCCAGCAGTTCAAACAGGGGGCATCAGCCCCAGCATTTT,CASSSNRGHQPQHF,-,TRBV27,TRBJ1-5,TRBD1
TGTGCCAGCAGTCGCGACAGGGGAGATACGCAGTATTTT,CASSRDRGDTQYF,-,TRBV2,TRBJ2-3,TRBD1
TGTGCCAGCAGCTTAGGACAGGGAGATACGCAGTATTTT,CASSLGQGDTQYF,-,TRBV7-9,TRBJ2-3,TRBD1
TGTGCCAGCCGCGCGGGGATGGGACTAAAAAACATTCAGTACTTC,CASRAGMGLKNIQYF,-,TRBV6-6,TRBJ2-4,TRBD2
TGTGCCAGCAGTCCCCCCTTAGCACAGGGATACGAGCAGTACTTC,CASSPPLAQGYEQYF,-,TRBV28,TRBJ2-7,-
TGTGCAAGTCGCTTACTCGACGTAGCCCCCGAAAGCTATGGCTACACCTTC,CASRLLDVAPESYGYTF,-,TRBV12-2,TRBJ1-2,-